This T cell receptor beta chain was identified in a study of blood T cells in healthy people across ages. The CDR3 runs to 16 residues. Per germline, CDR1 SGHNT and CDR2 YENEEA. Trimming removed 1 base from V and 0 bases from J, with 10 bases in between. This clonotype was counted between two and nine times. It was around 10 milliliters of peripheral blood that were drawn from each donor. Per sample, at least 6 micrograms of total RNA were extracted. A second 7 to 11 cycle PCR used barcoded and J-beta primers. From the 5' RACE reads, TCRdb called clonotypes with MiXCR, one entry per CDR3 protein. The sample contains around 800,000 distinct CDR3 sequences, around two fifths of which appear only once.

The clonotype was recovered from a man in his sixties in good health. The chain is built from TRBV11-3 and TRBJ2-1, with D possibly TRBD2 on 6 matching bases. Material for sequencing was blood. The CDR3 loop is CASSLGGDFSYNEQFF. For the CDR3, the DNA is TGTGCCAGCAGCTTAGGGGGGGACTTCTCCTACAATGAGCAGTTCTTC. Supplemented by reference TRBV11-3 and TRBJ2-1, the full variable domain reads EAGVVQSPRYKIIEKKQPVAFWCNPISGHNTLYWYLQNLGQGPELLIRYENEEAVDDSQLPKDRFSAERLKGVDSTLKIQPAELGDSAVYLCASSLGGDFSYNEQFFGPGTRLTVL.